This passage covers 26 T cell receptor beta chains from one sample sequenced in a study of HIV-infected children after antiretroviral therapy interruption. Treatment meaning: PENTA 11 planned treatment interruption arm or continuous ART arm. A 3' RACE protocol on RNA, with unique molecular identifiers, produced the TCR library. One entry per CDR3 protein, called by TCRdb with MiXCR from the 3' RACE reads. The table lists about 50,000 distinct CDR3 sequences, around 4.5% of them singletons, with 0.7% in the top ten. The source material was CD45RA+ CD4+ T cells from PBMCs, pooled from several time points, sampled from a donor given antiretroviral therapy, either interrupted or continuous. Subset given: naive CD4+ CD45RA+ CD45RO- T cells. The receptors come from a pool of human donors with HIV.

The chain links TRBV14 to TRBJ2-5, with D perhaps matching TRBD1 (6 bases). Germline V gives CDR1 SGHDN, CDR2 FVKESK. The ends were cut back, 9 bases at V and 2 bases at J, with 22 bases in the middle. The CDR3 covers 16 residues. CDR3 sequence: CASSRDTYWGQETQYF. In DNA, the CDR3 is TGTGCCAGTAGTCGGGACACCTATTGGGGACAAGAGACCCAGTACTTC.

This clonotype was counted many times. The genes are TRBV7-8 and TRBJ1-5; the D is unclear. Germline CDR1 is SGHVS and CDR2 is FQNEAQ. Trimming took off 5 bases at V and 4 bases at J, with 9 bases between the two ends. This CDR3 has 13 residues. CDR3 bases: TGTGCCAGCAGCCAGACACGGAATCAGCCCCAGCATTTT. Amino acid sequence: CASSQTRNQPQHF.

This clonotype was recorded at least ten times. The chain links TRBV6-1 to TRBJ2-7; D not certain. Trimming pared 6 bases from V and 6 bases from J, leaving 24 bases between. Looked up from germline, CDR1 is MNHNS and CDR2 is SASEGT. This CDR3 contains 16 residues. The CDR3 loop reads CASRTLPTFGWFEQYF. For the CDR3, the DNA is TGTGCCAGCAGAACCCTACCAACGTTTGGTTGGTTCGAGCAGTACTTC.

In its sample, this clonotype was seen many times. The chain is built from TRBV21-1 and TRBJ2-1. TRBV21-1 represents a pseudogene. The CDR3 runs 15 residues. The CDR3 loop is CASSPSGSLRNEQFF. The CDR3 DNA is TGTGCCAGCAGTCCAAGCGGGAGTCTTAGGAATGAGCAGTTCTTC.

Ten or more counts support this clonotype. DNA of the CDR3: TGTGCCAGCAGTTTACTCCCACAGAACACTGAAGCTTTCTTT. Residues: CASSLLPQNTEAFF. The rearrangement joins TRBV12-3 or TRBV12-4 to TRBJ1-1; no reliable D call. This CDR3 comprises 14 residues. Trimming pared 2 bases from V and 1 base from J, leaving 8 bases between.

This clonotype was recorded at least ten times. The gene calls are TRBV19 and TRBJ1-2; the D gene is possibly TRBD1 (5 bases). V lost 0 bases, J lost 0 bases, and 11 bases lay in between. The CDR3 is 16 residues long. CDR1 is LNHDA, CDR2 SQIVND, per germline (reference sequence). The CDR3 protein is CASSIDWRGSNYGYTF. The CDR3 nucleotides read TGTGCCAGTAGTATAGATTGGAGGGGCTCTAACTATGGCTACACCTTC.

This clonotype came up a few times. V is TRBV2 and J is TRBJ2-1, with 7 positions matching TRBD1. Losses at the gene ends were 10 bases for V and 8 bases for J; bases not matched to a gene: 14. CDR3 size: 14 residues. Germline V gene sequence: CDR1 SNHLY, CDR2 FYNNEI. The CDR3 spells CAILKLQGIDEQFF. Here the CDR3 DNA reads TGTGCCATCCTCAAATTACAGGGGATCGATGAGCAGTTCTTC. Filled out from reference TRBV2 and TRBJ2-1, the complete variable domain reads EPEVTQTPSHQVTQMGQEVILRCVPISNHLYFYWYRQILGQKVEFLVSFYNNEISEKSEIFDDQFSVERPDGSNFTLKIRSTKLEDSAMYFCAILKLQGIDEQFFGPGTRLTVL.

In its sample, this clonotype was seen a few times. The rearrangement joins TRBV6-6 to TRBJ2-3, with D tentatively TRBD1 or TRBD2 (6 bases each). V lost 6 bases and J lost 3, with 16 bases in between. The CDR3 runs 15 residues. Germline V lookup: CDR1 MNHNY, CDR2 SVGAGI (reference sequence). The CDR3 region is CASRERGARTDTQYF. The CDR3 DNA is TGTGCCAGCAGGGAAAGGGGGGCCCGGACAGATACGCAGTATTTT.

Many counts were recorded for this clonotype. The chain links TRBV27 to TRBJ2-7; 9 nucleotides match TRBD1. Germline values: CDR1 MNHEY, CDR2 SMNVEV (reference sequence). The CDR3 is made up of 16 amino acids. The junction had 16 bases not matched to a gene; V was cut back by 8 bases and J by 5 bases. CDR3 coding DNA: TGTGCCAGCCACTCTTTTCCCGGGACAGGGAACGACGAGCAGTACTTC. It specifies CASHSFPGTGNDEQYF.

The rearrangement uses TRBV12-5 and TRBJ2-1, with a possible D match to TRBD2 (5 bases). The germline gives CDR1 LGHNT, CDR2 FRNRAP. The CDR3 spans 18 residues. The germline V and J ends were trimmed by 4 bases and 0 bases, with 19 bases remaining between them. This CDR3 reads CASGSTPDGKNSYNEQFF. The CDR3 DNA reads TGTGCTAGTGGTTCGACTCCGGACGGGAAGAACTCCTACAATGAGCAGTTCTTC.

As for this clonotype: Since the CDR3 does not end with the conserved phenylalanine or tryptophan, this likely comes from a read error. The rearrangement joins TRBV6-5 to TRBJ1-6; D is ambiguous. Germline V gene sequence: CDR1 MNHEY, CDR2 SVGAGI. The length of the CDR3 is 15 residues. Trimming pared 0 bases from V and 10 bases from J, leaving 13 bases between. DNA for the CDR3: TGTGCCAGCAGTTACTCGATTCTGGGCCAGTCACCCCTCCACCTT. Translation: CASSYSILGQSPLHL.

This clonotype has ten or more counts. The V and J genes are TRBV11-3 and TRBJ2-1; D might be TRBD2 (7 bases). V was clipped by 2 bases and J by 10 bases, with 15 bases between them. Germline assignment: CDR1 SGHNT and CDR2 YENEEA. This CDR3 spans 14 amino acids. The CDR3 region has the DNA TGTGCCAGCAGCTTAATAGGGGGGGAGACGGAGCAGTTCTTC. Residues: CASSLIGGETEQFF.

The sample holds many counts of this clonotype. This CDR3 is CASSQNGTEKSEAFF. CDR3 nucleotides: TGTGCCAGCAGCCAGAACGGGACGGAAAAGAGTGAAGCTTTCTTT. This rearrangement joins TRBV7-2 to TRBJ1-1; D might be TRBD1 (5 bases). Trimming removed 5 bases at V and 7 bases at J, with 20 bases between. The CDR3 runs to 15 residues. CDR1 and CDR2 (germline): SGHTA, FQGNSA. Combining the CDR3 with reference TRBV7-2 and TRBJ1-1 gives the whole variable domain GAGVSQSPSNKVTEKGKDVELRCDPISGHTALYWYRQSLGQGLEFLIYFQGNSAPDKSGLPSDRFSAERTGGSVSTLTIQRTQQEDSAVYLCASSQNGTEKSEAFFGQGTRLTVV.

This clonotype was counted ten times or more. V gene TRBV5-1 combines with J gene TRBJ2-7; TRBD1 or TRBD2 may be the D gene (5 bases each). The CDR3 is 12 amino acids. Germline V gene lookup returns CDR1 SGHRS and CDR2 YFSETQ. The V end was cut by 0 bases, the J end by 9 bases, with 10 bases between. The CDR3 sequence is CASSLGEGLQYF. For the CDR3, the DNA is TGCGCCAGCAGCTTGGGCGAGGGGTTGCAGTACTTC. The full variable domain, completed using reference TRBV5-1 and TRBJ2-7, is KAGVTQTPRYLIKTRGQQVTLSCSPISGHRSVSWYQQTPGQGLQFLFEYFSETQRNKGNFPGRFSGRQFSNSRSEMNVSTLELGDSALYLCASSLGEGLQYFGPGTRLTVT.

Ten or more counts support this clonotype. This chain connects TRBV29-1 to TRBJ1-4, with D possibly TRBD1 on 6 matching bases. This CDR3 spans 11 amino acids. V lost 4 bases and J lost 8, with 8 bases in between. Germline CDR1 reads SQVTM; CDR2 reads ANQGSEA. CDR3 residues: CSVGTAEKLFF. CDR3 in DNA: TGCAGCGTTGGGACAGCCGAAAAACTGTTTTTT.

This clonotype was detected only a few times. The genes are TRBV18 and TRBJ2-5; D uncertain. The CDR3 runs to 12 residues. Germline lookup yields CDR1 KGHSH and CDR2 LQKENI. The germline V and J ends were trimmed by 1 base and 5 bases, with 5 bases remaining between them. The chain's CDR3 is CASSPLAETQYF. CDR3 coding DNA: TGTGCCAGCTCACCACTTGCGGAGACCCAGTACTTC.

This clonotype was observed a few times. Here the CDR3 reads CASAVPGAYNEQFF. CDR3 DNA sequence: TGTGCCAGTGCCGTGCCGGGGGCCTACAATGAGCAGTTCTTC. The rearrangement uses TRBV12-3 or TRBV12-4 and TRBJ2-1; weak D call: TRBD2 (6 bases). CDR3 length equals 14 residues. V lost 9 bases to trimming and J lost 2 bases, with 14 bases between them.

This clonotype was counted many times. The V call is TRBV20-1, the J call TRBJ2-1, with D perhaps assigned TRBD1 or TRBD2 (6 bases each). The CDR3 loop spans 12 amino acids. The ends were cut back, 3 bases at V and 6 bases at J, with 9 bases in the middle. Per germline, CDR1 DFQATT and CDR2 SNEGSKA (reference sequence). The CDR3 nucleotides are TGCAGTGCTAGTGGGGGGCGCAATGAGCAGTTCTTC. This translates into CSASGGRNEQFF.

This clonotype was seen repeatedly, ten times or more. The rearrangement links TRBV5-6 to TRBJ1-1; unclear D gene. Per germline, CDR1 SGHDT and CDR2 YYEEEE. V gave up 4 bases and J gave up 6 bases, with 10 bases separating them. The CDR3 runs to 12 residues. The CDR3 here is CASSRAGPEAFF. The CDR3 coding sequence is TGTGCCAGCAGCCGAGCAGGCCCTGAAGCTTTCTTT.

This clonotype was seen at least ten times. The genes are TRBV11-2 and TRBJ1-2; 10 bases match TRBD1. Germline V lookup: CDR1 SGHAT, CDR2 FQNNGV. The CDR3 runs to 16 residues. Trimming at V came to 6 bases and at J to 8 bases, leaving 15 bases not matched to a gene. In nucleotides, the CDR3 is TGTGCCAGCAGGCAAATCCGGGACAGGGGATTAGAGGGCTACACCTTC. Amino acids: CASRQIRDRGLEGYTF.

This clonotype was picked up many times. In DNA, the CDR3 is TGTGCCAGCAGTGCGGTGGGGTCACCTAATGAAAAACTGTTTTTT. This encodes CASSAVGSPNEKLFF. The chain joins TRBV6-1 to TRBJ1-4, with D unresolved. The CDR3 is 15 residues long. The ends were cut back, 4 bases at V and 3 bases at J, with 12 bases in the middle. Germline V gives CDR1 MNHNS, CDR2 SASEGT.

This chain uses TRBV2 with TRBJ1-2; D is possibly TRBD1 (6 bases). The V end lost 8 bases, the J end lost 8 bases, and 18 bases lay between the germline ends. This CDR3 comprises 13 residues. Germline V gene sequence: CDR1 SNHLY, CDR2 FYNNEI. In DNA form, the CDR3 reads TGTGCCAGCGGGTTAACAGGGTTTGAAGGCTACACCTTC. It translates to CASGLTGFEGYTF.

CDR3 loop: CASATPGREKLFF. The DNA for the CDR3 is TGTGCCAGCGCGACTCCGGGACGAGAAAAACTGTTTTTT. The V and J genes are TRBV18 and TRBJ1-4, with D maybe TRBD1 (5 bases). Trimming removed 8 bases from V and 8 bases from J, with 15 bases in between. Germline loops: CDR1 KGHSH, CDR2 LQKENI. This CDR3 spans 13 amino acids.

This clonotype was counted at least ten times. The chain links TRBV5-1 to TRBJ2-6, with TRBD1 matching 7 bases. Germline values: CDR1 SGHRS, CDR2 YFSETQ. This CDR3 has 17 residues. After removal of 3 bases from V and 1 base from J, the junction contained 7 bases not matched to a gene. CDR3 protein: CASSSGTARSGANVLTF. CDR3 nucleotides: TGCGCCAGCAGCTCCGGGACAGCTAGATCTGGGGCCAACGTCCTGACTTTC.

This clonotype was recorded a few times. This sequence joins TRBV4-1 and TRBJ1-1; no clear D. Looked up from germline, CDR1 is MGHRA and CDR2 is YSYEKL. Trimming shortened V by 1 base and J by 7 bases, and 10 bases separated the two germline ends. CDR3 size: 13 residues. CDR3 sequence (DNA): TGCGCCAGCAGCCAAGGGCTCTGGGTTGAAGCTTTCTTT. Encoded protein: CASSQGLWVEAFF.

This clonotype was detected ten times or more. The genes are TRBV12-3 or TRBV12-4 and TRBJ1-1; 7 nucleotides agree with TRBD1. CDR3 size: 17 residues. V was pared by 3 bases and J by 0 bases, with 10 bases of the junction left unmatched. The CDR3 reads CASSLRDSGPVNTEAFF. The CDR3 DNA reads TGTGCCAGCAGTTTGCGGGACAGCGGTCCCGTGAACACTGAAGCTTTCTTT.